Presented here are 25 T cell receptor beta chains from one specimen sequenced in a study of cytomegalovirus exposure and HLA in healthy donors. 13 Jbeta primers and 60 Vbeta primers were used for the PCR. Clones were read by immunoSEQ multiplex PCR, and TCRdb kept only the in-frame ones, dropping some. The sample has 12,000 to 15,000 clones; roughly 60% are singletons. The sequenced material came from PBMCs. The receptors were sampled from a woman aged 50 to 60 in good health and CMV-seropositive.

J is TRBJ1-2 and V is TRBV29-1; 10 bases line up with TRBD1. This CDR3 comprises 13 residues. The V segment lost 3 bases and the J segment 6 bases; nucleotides outside the gene matches: 4. Germline CDR1 SQVTM, CDR2 ANQGSEA. The CDR3 loop reads CSVETGGNHGYTF. CDR3 coding DNA: TGCAGCGTTGAGACAGGGGGCAATCATGGCTACACCTTC.

The chain has TRBV5-4 and TRBJ1-5; no firm D call. This CDR3 has 12 residues. Deletions cut 4 bases from V and 6 bases from J, with 8 bases between. Per germline, CDR1 SGHNT and CDR2 YYREEE (reference sequence). The CDR3, as DNA: TGTGCCAGCAGCGAGGGTCCTCAGCCCCAGCATTTT. It yields the protein CASSEGPQPQHF.

The chain is built from TRBV4-3 and TRBJ1-1; 7 nucleotides agree with TRBD1. The CDR3 sequence is 17 residues long. Germline V gene data show CDR1 as LGHNA and CDR2 as YSLEER. J lost 4 bases, V lost 4 bases, and 15 bases had no gene match. The CDR3 bases are TGCGCCAGCAGCCGAGAAGTCGGAAGGGGGCTGAGCACTGAAGCTTTCTTT. It encodes CASSREVGRGLSTEAFF.

The V and J genes are TRBV30 and TRBJ1-5; D uncertain. Trimming took 0 bases from V and 2 from J, leaving 5 bases between them. Germline lookup yields CDR1 GTSNPN and CDR2 SVGIG (reference sequence). The CDR3 is made up of 13 amino acids. DNA of the CDR3: TGTGCCTGGAGTGTTGGAGGCAATCAGCCCCAGCATTTT. This sequence encodes CAWSVGGNQPQHF.

The chain uses TRBV7-2 and TRBJ2-5, with 13 positions matching TRBD2. With V trimmed by 1 base and J by 9 bases, 8 bases remained unmatched. The CDR3 spans 16 residues. Germline assignment: CDR1 SGHTA and CDR2 FQGNSA. In nucleotides, the CDR3 is TGTGCCAGCAGCTTAGGCCGACTAGCGGGGGGCCGGTCCCAGTACTTC. The encoded protein is CASSLGRLAGGRSQYF.

V and J are TRBV28 and TRBJ1-2, with no clear D. The CDR3 is 13 residues long. Trimming shortened V by 7 bases and J by 0 bases, and 9 bases separated the two germline ends. The germline CDR1 and CDR2 sequences are MDHEN and SYDVKM. CDR3 in DNA: TGTGCCAGCACCCTAGCCTCTAACTATGGCTACACCTTC. Its translation: CASTLASNYGYTF.

The rearrangement links TRBV6-4 to TRBJ1-1, with 10 positions matching TRBD1. The germline gives CDR1 MRHNA, CDR2 SNTAGT. V dropped 4 bases and J dropped 4; count of bases not matched to a gene: 3. The CDR3 runs 14 residues. CDR3 nucleotide sequence: TGTGCCAGCAGTGTCCGGGACAGGGGCACTGAAGCTTTCTTT. This encodes CASSVRDRGTEAFF.

The V call is TRBV10-3, the J call TRBJ2-7; unclear D gene. Germline CDR1 is ENHRY and CDR2 is SYGVKD. The CDR3 has 13 residues. The V gene lost 3 bases and the J gene lost 0 bases, with 6 bases spanning the gap. This chain's CDR3 is CAISDSSSYEQYF. The CDR3 DNA follows: TGTGCCATCAGTGACAGTTCCTCCTACGAGCAGTACTTC.

The chain is built from TRBV29-1 and TRBJ1-2; maybe TRBD1 (5 bases). Germline V CDR1 and CDR2: SQVTM, ANQGSEA. The V end was cut by 5 bases, the J end by 6 bases, with 16 bases between. This CDR3 has 13 residues. As DNA, the CDR3 is TGCAGCGTTCTCCCGGGACTAAGGAATGGCTACACCTTC. Translation gives CSVLPGLRNGYTF. Full variable domain (outside the CDR3, taken from reference TRBV29-1 and TRBJ1-2): SAVISQKPSRDICQRGTSLTIQCQVDSQVTMMFWYRQQPGQSLTLIATANQGSEATYESGFVIDKFPISRPNLTFSTLTVSNMSPEDSSIYLCSVLPGLRNGYTFGSGTRLTVV.

This rearrangement joins TRBV29-1 to TRBJ1-1; TRBD1 might be the D (6 bases). CDR3 length equals 10 residues. Trimming removed 6 bases from V and 11 bases from J, with 13 bases in between. The germline CDR1 and CDR2 sequences are SQVTM and ANQGSEA. This CDR3 is CSVANREAFF. CDR3 sequence (DNA): TGCAGCGTCGCAAACAGGGAGGCTTTCTTT.

V usage is TRBV29-1 and J usage is TRBJ2-5; D unresolved. The CDR3 has 12 residues. Looked up from germline, CDR1 is SQVTM and CDR2 is ANQGSEA. Trimming took off 5 bases at V and 0 bases at J, with 7 bases between the two ends. CDR3 nucleotides: TGCAGCGTTCGACTGAACCAAGAGACCCAGTACTTC. Translating it yields CSVRLNQETQYF.

V usage is TRBV30 and J usage is TRBJ2-7; no definite D call. The germline CDR1 and CDR2 sequences are GTSNPN and SVGIG (reference sequence). Trimming pared 7 bases from V and 5 bases from J, leaving 9 bases between. This CDR3 has 10 residues. The CDR3 DNA follows: TGTGCCTTCTCCCGGGACGAGCAGTACTTC. Protein: CAFSRDEQYF. The whole variable domain, remainder taken from reference TRBV30 and TRBJ2-7, is SQTIHQWPATLVQPVGSPLSLECTVEGTSNPNLYWYRQAAGRGLQLLFYSVGIGQISSEVPQNLSASRPQDRQFILSSKKLLLSDSGFYLCAFSRDEQYFGPGTRLTVT.

This clone was seen a handful of times. CDR3 residues: CASSTGAYEQYF. The DNA for the CDR3 is TGTGCCAGCAGTACAGGAGCCTACGAGCAGTACTTC. V is TRBV6-5 and J is TRBJ2-7; a possible D gene is TRBD1 (5 bases). Germline CDR1 is MNHEY and CDR2 is SVGAGI. Trimming pared 5 bases from V and 2 bases from J, leaving 7 bases between. The CDR3 covers 12 residues.

The chain combines TRBV10-1 with TRBJ1-2, with D possibly being TRBD1 (6 bases). This CDR3 contains 14 residues. V dropped 8 bases and J dropped 0 bases, with 13 bases sitting between them. In germline, CDR1 is WNHNN, CDR2 SYGVQD (reference sequence). The chain's CDR3 is CASGIRDTNYGYTF. The DNA of the CDR3 is TGCGCCAGCGGTATCCGGGACACTAACTATGGCTACACCTTC.

This clone has just a few counts. The chain uses TRBV20-1 and TRBJ2-5; tentative D call: TRBD1 (5 bases). This CDR3 region has 11 residues. Germline-derived CDR1 and CDR2 are DFQATT and SNEGSKA (reference sequence). The V and J ends lost 5 bases and 1 base respectively, with 5 bases between them. In DNA form, the CDR3 reads TGCAGTGCTGGGGCCCAAGAGACCCAGTACTTC. Protein: CSAGAQETQYF.

The gene calls are TRBV4-2 and TRBJ1-2; 8 nucleotides line up with TRBD1. The CDR3 loop spans 16 amino acids. V trimming: 3 bases; J trimming: 4 bases; junction bases outside the gene matches: 10. Germline V gene lookup returns CDR1 LGHNA and CDR2 YNFKEQ. As DNA, the CDR3 is TGTGCCAGCAGCCACCCCAGACAGGGGAGAAGCTATGGCTACACCTTC. As protein: CASSHPRQGRSYGYTF.

V gene TRBV5-1 combines with J gene TRBJ2-7; weak D call: TRBD1 (6 bases). Looked up from germline, CDR1 is SGHRS and CDR2 is YFSETQ. The V and J ends lost 0 bases and 3 bases respectively, with 7 bases between them. The CDR3 extends over 13 amino acids. CDR3 residues: CASSLDRDYEQYF. CDR3 bases: TGCGCCAGCAGCTTGGACAGGGACTACGAGCAGTACTTC.

CDR3 sequence reads: CATASSNNEQFF. The CDR3 coding sequence is TGTGCCACAGCGTCCTCGAATAATGAGCAGTTCTTC. The chain is built from TRBV10-3 and TRBJ2-1; D is ambiguous. Germline lookup yields CDR1 ENHRY and CDR2 SYGVKD. Trimming pared 10 bases from V and 7 bases from J, leaving 14 bases between. The CDR3 consists of 12 residues.

V and J are TRBV29-1 and TRBJ2-7, with D possibly being TRBD1 (6 bases). CDR1 is SQVTM and CDR2 is ANQGSEA in the germline V gene. The CDR3 is 12 residues long. V gave up 7 bases and J gave up 0 bases, with 10 bases separating them. The CDR3 DNA sequence: TGCAGCGCGGACAGTAGCTCCTACGAGCAGTACTTC. Its protein product is CSADSSSYEQYF.

This clone ranks as medium-sized. This sequence joins TRBV28 and TRBJ1-1; perhaps TRBD1 as D (5 bases). Germline-derived CDR1 and CDR2 are MDHEN and SYDVKM. V lost 7 bases, J lost 2 bases, and 14 bases lay in between. The length of the CDR3 is 14 residues. CDR3 residues: CASKSGDRNTEAFF. The DNA of the CDR3 is TGTGCCAGCAAATCGGGGGACCGCAACACTGAAGCTTTCTTT. Supplemented by reference TRBV28 and TRBJ1-1, the full variable domain reads DVKVTQSSRYLVKRTGEKVFLECVQDMDHENMFWYRQDPGLGLRLIYFSYDVKMKEKGDIPEGYSVSREKKERFSLILESASTNQTSMYLCASKSGDRNTEAFFGQGTRLTVV.

The sample holds a few counts of this clone. The V gene is TRBV5-1, the J gene TRBJ2-7; the D is unclear. V was clipped by 0 bases and J by 9 bases, with 13 bases between them. The CDR3 contains 13 residues. Germline CDR1 and CDR2: SGHRS and YFSETQ. The CDR3 loop is CASSLADSSGQYF. CDR3 in DNA: TGCGCCAGCAGCTTGGCGGATTCTTCGGGGCAGTACTTC.

The rearrangement joins TRBV10-3 to TRBJ1-2; D uncertain. V gave up 0 bases and J gave up 4 bases, with 9 bases separating them. The CDR3 is 14 amino acids. Germline V gives CDR1 ENHRY, CDR2 SYGVKD. CDR3 region: CAISESEGVYGYTF. The CDR3 region has the DNA TGTGCCATCAGTGAGTCAGAGGGAGTCTATGGCTACACCTTC.

V and J are TRBV29-1 and TRBJ1-1, with D tentatively TRBD1 (5 bases). CDR1 SQVTM and CDR2 ANQGSEA come from the germline V gene. This CDR3 is built from 11 residues. V lost 7 bases to trimming and J lost 5 bases, with 11 bases between them. The CDR3 here is CSGRRGTEAFF. Here the CDR3 DNA reads TGCAGCGGAAGGAGGGGTACTGAAGCTTTCTTT.

In this sample, this clone turned up a few times. J is TRBJ1-1 and V is TRBV29-1, with a weak D call TRBD1 (6 bases). V lost 3 bases and J lost 11, with 13 bases in between. CDR1 and CDR2 (germline): SQVTM, ANQGSEA. The CDR3 is made up of 11 amino acids. In DNA form, the CDR3 reads TGCAGCGTTGAGGTCAGGGGCTGGGCTTTCTTT. Encoded protein: CSVEVRGWAFF.

CDR3 region: CASSLEWADEQYF. CDR3 sequence (DNA): TGTGCCAGCAGCTTAGAGTGGGCCGACGAGCAGTACTTC. The genes are TRBV7-2 and TRBJ2-7; D is ambiguous. The germline V and J ends were trimmed by 1 base and 5 bases, with 9 bases remaining between them. The CDR3 runs 13 residues. Germline assignment: CDR1 SGHTA and CDR2 FQGNSA.